The present TCR beta chain was sequenced within a study of vaccination and CD4 T cells after COVID-19. V lost 4 bases, J lost 9 bases, and 14 bases lay in between. This CDR3 comprises 14 residues. Germline CDR1 reads SGHDT; CDR2 reads YYEEEE. Comments on this clonotype: The antigen is unknown.

Documented treatment: approximately 11-day PBMC culture with coronavirus spike peptide pools or control peptides (ViraFEST assay). An Oncomine TCR Beta short-read assay was used to sequence the DNA from cultured CD4+ T cells. In this case, cultured CD4+ T cells provided the extracted genomic DNA. MiXCR was run by TCRdb on the PCR reads, yielding one entry per CDR3 protein. The table has about 15,000 distinct CDR3 sequences, 43% seen once. The chain combines TRBV5-6 with TRBJ1-6; TRBD1 might be the D (5 bases). Sequenced input: CD4+ T cells from blood, cultured in vitro. This TCR came from a human donor who had recovered from COVID-19. DNA of the CDR3: TGTGCCAGCAGCGATTCAGGGCGGGTTTCACCCCTCCACTTT. This encodes CASSDSGRVSPLHF.